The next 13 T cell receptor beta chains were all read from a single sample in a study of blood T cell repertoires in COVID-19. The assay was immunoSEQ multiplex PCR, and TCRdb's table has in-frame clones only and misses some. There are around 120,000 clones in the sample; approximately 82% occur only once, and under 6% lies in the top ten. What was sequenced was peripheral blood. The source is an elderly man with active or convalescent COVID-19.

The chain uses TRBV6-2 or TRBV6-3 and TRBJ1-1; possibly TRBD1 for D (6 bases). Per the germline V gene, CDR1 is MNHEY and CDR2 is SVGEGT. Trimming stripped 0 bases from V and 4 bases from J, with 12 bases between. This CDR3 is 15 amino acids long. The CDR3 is CASSYSAGGGTEAFF. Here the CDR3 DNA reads TGTGCCAGCAGTTACTCGGCGGGGGGCGGCACTGAAGCTTTCTTT.

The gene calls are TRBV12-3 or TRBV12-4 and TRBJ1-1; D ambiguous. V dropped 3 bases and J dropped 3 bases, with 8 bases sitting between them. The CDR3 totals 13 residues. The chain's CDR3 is CASSFSGDTEAFF. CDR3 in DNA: TGTGCCAGCAGTTTTAGCGGGGACACTGAAGCTTTCTTT.

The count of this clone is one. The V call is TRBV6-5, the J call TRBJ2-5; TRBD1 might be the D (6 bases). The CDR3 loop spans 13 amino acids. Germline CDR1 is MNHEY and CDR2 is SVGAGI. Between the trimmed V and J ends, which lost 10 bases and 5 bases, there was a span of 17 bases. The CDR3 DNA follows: TGTGCCACTCTAGGGGGATTTGGTGAGACCCAGTACTTC. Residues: CATLGGFGETQYF.

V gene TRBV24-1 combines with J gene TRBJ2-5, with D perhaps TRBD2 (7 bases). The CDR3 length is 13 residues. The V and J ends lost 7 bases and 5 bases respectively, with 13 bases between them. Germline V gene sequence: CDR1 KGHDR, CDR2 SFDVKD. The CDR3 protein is CATSGGRGETQYF. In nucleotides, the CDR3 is TGTGCCACCAGCGGGGGGCGAGGGGAGACCCAGTACTTC.

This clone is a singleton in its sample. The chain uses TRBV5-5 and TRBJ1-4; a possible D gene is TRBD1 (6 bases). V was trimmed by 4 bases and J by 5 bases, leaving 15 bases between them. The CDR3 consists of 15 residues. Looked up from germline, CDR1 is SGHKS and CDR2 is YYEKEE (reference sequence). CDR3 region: CASSPGRTANEKLFF. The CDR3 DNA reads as TGTGCCAGCAGCCCCGGCAGGACAGCGAATGAAAAACTGTTTTTT.

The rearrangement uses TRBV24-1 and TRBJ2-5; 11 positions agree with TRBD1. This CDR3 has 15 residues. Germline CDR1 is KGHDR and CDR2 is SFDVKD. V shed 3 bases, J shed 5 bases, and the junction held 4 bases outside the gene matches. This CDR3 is CATSDIGTGGETQYF. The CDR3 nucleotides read TGTGCCACCAGTGATATCGGGACAGGGGGGGAGACCCAGTACTTC.

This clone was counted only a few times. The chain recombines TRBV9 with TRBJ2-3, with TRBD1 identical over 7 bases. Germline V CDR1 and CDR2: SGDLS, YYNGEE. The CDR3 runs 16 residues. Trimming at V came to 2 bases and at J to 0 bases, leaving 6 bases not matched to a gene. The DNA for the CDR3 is TGTGCCAGCAGCGTTACAGGGGCGGGTAGCACAGATACGCAGTATTTT. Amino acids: CASSVTGAGSTDTQYF.

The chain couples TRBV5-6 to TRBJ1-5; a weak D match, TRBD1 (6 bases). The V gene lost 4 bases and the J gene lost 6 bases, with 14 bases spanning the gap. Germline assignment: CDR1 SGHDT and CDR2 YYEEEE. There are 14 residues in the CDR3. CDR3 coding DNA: TGTGCCAGCAGCCCAACAGGGTCGGGTCAGCCCCAGCATTTT. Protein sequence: CASSPTGSGQPQHF.

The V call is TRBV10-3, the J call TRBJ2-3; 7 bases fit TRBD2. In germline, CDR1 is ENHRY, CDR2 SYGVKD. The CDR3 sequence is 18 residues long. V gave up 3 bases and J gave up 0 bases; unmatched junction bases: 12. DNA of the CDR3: TGTGCCATCAGTGAAATTAGTGGGGGGGGAGCGAGCACAGATACGCAGTATTTT. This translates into CAISEISGGGASTDTQYF.

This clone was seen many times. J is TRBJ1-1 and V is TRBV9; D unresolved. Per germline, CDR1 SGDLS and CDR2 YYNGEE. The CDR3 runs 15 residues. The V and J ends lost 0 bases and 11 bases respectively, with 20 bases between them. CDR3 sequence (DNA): TGTGCCAGCAGCGTAGCTTCTGACAACTTTGCGGGGGCTTTCTTT. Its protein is CASSVASDNFAGAFF.

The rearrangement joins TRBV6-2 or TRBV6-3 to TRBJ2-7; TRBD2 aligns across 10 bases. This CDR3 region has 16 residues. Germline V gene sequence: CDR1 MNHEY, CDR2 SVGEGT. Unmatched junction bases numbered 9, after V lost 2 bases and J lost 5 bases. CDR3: CASSYPLAGGPDEQYF. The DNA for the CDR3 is TGTGCCAGCAGTTACCCTTTAGCGGGGGGCCCGGACGAGCAGTACTTC.

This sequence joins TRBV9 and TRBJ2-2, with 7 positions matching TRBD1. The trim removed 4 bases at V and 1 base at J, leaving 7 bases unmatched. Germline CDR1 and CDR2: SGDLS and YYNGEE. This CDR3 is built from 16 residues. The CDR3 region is CASSSQTGWNTGELFF. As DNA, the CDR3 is TGTGCCAGCAGCTCCCAGACAGGGTGGAACACCGGGGAGCTGTTTTTT.

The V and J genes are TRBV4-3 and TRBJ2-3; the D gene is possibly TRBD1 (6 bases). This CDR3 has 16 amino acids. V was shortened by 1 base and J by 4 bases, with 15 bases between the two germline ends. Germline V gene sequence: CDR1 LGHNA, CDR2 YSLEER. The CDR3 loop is CASSQGGTGMADTQYF. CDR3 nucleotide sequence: TGCGCCAGCAGCCAAGGGGGAACAGGGATGGCAGATACGCAGTATTTT.